This T cell receptor beta chain appears in the sequencing data of a study of blood T cells in healthy people across ages. A second PCR, run for about 7 to 11 cycles, used a sample-barcoded 5' primer plus a J-beta primer mix. A tag from a template-switch adaptor with 12 random nucleotides marked each cDNA molecule. Individual samples furnished no less than 3 million CDR3-containing paired-end reads apiece. A single record per CDR3 protein comes from TCRdb applying MiXCR to the 5' RACE reads. The data show fewer than 900,000 distinct CDR3 sequences, with 45% to 50% seen just once and under 35% held by the top ten. The V gene end was trimmed by 8 bases and the J gene end by 12 bases; junction bases not matched to a gene: 9. The CDR3 has 12 residues. Germline V CDR1 and CDR2: SNHLY, FYNNEI. Study-level results: Calculation of diversity from one million T cells yielded estimates considered to be underestimates.

On this clonotype: What it recognizes is unknown.

The V call is TRBV2, the J call TRBJ2-5; 10 nucleotides match TRBD2. The TCR sequence derives from an older woman in good health. The source material was blood. The CDR3 DNA follows: TGTGCCAGCCAACTAGCGGGAAAGGTTGAGTACTTC. It encodes CASQLAGKVEYF.